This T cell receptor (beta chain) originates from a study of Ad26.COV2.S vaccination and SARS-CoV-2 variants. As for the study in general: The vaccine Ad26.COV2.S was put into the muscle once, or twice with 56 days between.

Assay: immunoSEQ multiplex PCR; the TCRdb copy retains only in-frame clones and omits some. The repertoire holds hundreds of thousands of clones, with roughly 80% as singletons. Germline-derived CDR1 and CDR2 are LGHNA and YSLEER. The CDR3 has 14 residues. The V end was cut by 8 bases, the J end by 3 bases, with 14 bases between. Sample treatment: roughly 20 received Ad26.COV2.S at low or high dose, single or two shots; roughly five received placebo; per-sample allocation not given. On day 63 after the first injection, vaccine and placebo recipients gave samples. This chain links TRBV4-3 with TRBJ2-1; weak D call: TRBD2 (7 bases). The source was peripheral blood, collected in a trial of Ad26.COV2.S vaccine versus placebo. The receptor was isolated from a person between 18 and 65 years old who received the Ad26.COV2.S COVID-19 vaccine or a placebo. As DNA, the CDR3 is TGCGCCAGCTCCCCGGGGGGCTTCTACAATGAGCAGTTCTTC. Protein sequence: CASSPGGFYNEQFF.